This TCR beta chain is from a study of blood T cell repertoires in COVID-19. Study as a whole: Some COVID-19 samples were acute and others convalescent; all came from the United States, Italy and Spain. In each case, the material was cDNA or gDNA derived from T cells, B-cell-depleted T cells, or PBMCs.

The CDR3 extends over 15 amino acids. The trim removed 4 bases at V and 9 bases at J, leaving 4 bases unmatched. Germline assignment: CDR1 MDHEN and CDR2 SYDVKM. One Seattle source followed patients from active infection through their disease course. Per the original methods: Reference gene primers were amplified, and this amplification served to estimate nucleated cell counts. TCRdb's copy holds only in-frame clones and misses some; the assay was immunoSEQ multiplex PCR. V and J calls and clone size are copied from that table; D and trimming were computed from the DNA. In the table there are a few hundred thousand clones, approximately 90% of which are singletons. This clone has only one observation.

Sequencing was carried out using peripheral blood. This chain joins TRBV28 and TRBJ2-1; 15 nucleotides agree with TRBD2. The clonotype originates from a woman aged 45-65 years with COVID-19, enrolled during active disease. DNA for the CDR3: TGTGCCAGCAGTTATGGACTAGCGGGAGGGAGTGAGCAGTTCTTC. This codes for CASSYGLAGGSEQFF.